This TCR beta chain stems from a study of T cell responses to AZD1222 COVID-19 vaccine (dated by TCRdb to about 2021). Regarding the study in general: TCR sequencing covered some 250 trial participants: approximately 200 given two doses of AZD1222 and approximately 26 given two doses of MenACWY control vaccine. Trial participants were enrolled by age into 18-55, 56-69 and 70-plus year subgroups, with roughly 160, 29 and 62 TCR-sequenced participants respectively. On the study overall, not on this receptor specifically: Reportedly, close to half of the unique spike-specific TCRs recognized epitopes lying outside the regions that are mutated in the B.1.351 and B.1.1.7 variants. Spike-specific TCR breadth and depth rose significantly after two AZD1222 doses compared with day 0 and with MenACWY recipients. The vaccine-associated CD4 TCRs covered the entire spike protein, and the dominant responses fell in regions 160-218 and 743-854. Conclusions about previously exposed vaccinees were limited because only a handful of AZD1222 recipients were SARS-CoV-2 seropositive at baseline. Participants were mostly white British and included more females than males, and it was suggested by the authors that clonal diversity may have been underestimated. No day 14 peak-response samples were available, so repertoires were characterized only after the peak T cell response. The 56-69-year group was small, and its depth increase did not reach significance, likely because of low power.

Sample time point, as interpreted from the label and publication: about 28 days (+/-7) after the second vaccine dose. AZD1222 recipients with second doses at about 4 weeks or about 12 weeks were pooled, because spike-specific TCR depth and breadth did not differ between schedules. The vaccinee samples were drawn from two UK trials, COV001 and COV002, one of which was a single-blind randomized controlled phase 2/3 trial testing AZD1222 (ChAdOx1 nCoV-19) in healthy adults. For TCRbeta chain sequencing, PBMC samples from trial participants were taken at day 0 and at day 28 after the second dose. The CDR3 regions of human TCRbeta chains were analyzed by immunosequencing. In the authors' own workflow: TCRs in the repertoires were compared against a reference library of SARS-CoV-2-specific TCRs that had been generated with the MIRA antigen-specificity platform. Breadth meant the fraction of unique TCRs that were SARS-CoV-2-associated, whereas depth meant the fraction of total T cells that were SARS-CoV-2-associated. Each spike-specific TCR was assigned to its reactive spike region and to a CD4 or CD8 class using the MIRA data. Log10-transformed breadth and depth values were compared by one-way ANOVA with Sidak's multiple comparisons tests. TCRdb took over this immuneACCESS table, retaining in-frame rearrangements with V and J assigned. Such tables are incomplete; in checked studies, under half of the missing clones stem from an unresolved V gene, and the remainder is unexplained. V and J calls plus clone size are reproduced from that table; the DNA served to infer D and trimming. Across this sample there are about 270,000 clones, with 90% to 95% seen only once. In total, the top ten clones hold less than 0.65% of the sample.

The CDR3 numbers 11 residues from cysteine through phenylalanine. Here the CDR3 DNA is all that survives: 33 bases in frame from base 1. V ends up 10 bases short and J 3 bases short, with an unmatched junction base count of 3. Taken from the germline V gene, the CDR1 and CDR2 loops are MNHEY and SVGAGI. Details on this clone: The clone's antigen remains unknown. The sample holds no much larger clone one base away, and base qualities are not on file.

Here the chain combines TRBV6-5 and TRBJ2-7, and 7 junction bases match TRBD1. This material consisted of peripheral blood, taken 28 days after the second AZD1222 dose. The clonotype comes from an adult who received the AZD1222 COVID-19 vaccine. The CDR3 here reads CAIRTGYEQYF. The DNA sequence is given as TGTGCCATCCGGACAGGCTACGAGCAGTACTTC.